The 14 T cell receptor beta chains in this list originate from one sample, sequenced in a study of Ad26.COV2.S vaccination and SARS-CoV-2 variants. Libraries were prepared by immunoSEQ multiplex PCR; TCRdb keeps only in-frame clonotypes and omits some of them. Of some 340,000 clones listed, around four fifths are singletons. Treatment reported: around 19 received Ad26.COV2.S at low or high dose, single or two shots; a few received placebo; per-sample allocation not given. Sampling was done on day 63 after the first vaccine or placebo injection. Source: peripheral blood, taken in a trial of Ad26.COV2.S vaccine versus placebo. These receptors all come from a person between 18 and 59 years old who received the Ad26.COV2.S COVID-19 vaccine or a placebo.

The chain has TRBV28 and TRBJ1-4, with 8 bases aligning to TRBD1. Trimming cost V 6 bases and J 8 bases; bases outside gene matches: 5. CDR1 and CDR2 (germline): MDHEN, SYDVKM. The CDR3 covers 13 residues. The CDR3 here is CASRITGGEKLFF. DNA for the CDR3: TGTGCCAGCAGGATAACAGGGGGGGAAAAACTGTTTTTT.

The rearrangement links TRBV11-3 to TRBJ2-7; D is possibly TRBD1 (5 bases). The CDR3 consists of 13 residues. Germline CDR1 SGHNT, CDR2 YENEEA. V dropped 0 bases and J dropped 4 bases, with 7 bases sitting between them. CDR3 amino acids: CASSLEDSYEQYF. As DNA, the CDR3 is TGTGCCAGCAGCTTAGAAGACAGTTACGAGCAGTACTTC.

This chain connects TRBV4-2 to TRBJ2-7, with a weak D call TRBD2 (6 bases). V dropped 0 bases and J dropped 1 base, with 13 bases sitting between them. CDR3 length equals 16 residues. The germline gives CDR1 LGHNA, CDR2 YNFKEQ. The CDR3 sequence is CASSQEGGGTSYEQYF. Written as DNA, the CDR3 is TGTGCCAGCAGCCAAGAGGGTGGGGGGACTTCCTACGAGCAGTACTTC.

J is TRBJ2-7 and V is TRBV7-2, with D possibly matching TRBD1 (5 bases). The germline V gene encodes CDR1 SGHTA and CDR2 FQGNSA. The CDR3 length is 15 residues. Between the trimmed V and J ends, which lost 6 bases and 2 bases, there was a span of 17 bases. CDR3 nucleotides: TGTGCCAGCAGACCTGGTCCGGACACCGCCTACGAGCAGTACTTC. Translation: CASRPGPDTAYEQYF.

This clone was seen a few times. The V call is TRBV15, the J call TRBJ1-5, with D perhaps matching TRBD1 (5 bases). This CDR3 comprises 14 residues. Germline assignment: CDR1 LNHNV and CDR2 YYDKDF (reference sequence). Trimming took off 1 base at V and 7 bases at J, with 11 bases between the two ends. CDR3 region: CATSRAGAQQPQHF. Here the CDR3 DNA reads TGTGCCACCAGCAGAGCCGGGGCGCAGCAGCCCCAGCATTTT.

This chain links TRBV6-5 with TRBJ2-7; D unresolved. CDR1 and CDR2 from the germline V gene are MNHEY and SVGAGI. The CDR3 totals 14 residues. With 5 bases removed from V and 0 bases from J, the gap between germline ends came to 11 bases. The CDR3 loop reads CASSPLATSYEQYF. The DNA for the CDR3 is TGTGCCAGCAGTCCGCTCGCCACCTCCTACGAGCAGTACTTC.

The CDR3 region is CASSPQVRTGELFF. In DNA, the CDR3 is TGCGCCAGCAGCCCCCAGGTTCGGACCGGGGAGCTGTTTTTT. This chain connects TRBV4-1 to TRBJ2-2, with D unclear. The V end was cut by 4 bases, the J end by 5 bases, with 11 bases between. CDR1 is MGHRA and CDR2 is YSYEKL in the germline V gene. CDR3 length: 14 residues.

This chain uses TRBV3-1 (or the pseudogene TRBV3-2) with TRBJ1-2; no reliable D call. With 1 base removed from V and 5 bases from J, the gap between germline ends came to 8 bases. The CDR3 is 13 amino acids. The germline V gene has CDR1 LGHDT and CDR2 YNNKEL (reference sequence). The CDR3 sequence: CASSQGELYGYTF. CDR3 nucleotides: TGTGCCAGCAGCCAAGGGGAACTGTATGGCTACACCTTC.

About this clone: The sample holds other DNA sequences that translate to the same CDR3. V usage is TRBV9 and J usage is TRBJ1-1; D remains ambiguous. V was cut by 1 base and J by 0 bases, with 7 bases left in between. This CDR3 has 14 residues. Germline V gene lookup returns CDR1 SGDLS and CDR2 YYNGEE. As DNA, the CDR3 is TGTGCCAGCAGCGTATCGGGCCTGAACACTGAAGCTTTCTTT. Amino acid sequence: CASSVSGLNTEAFF.

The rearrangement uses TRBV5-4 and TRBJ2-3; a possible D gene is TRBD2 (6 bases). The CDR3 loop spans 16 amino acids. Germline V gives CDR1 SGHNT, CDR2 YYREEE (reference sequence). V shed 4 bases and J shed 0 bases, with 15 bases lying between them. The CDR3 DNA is TGTGCCAGCAGCGAGGGACTCGCAGAGAGCACAGATACGCAGTATTTT. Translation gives CASSEGLAESTDTQYF.

CDR3 coding DNA: TGTGCCAGCAGCTCGACAGGGAACCATCAGCCCCAGCATTTT. It codes for CASSSTGNHQPQHF. The chain carries TRBV27 and TRBJ1-5; 7 bases fit TRBD1. The CDR3 extends over 14 amino acids. J was trimmed by 5 bases and V by 6 bases; bases with no gene match: 7. Germline V gene sequence: CDR1 MNHEY, CDR2 SMNVEV (reference sequence).

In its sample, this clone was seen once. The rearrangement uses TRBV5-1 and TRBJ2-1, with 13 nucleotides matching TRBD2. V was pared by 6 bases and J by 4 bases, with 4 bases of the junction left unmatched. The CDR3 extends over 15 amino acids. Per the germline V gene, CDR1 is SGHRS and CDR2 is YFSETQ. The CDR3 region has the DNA TGCGCCAGCAAAGGGGGACTAGCGGGGTACAATGAGCAGTTCTTC. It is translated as CASKGGLAGYNEQFF. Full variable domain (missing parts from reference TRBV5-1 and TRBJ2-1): KAGVTQTPRYLIKTRGQQVTLSCSPISGHRSVSWYQQTPGQGLQFLFEYFSETQRNKGNFPGRFSGRQFSNSRSEMNVSTLELGDSALYLCASKGGLAGYNEQFFGPGTRLTVL.

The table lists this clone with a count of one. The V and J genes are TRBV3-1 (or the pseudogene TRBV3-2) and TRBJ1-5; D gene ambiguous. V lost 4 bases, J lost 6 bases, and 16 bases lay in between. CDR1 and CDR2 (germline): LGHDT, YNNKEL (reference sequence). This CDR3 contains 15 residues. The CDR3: CASSPLGMSGQPQHF. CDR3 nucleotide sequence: TGTGCCAGCAGCCCCTTGGGTATGAGTGGTCAGCCCCAGCATTTT.

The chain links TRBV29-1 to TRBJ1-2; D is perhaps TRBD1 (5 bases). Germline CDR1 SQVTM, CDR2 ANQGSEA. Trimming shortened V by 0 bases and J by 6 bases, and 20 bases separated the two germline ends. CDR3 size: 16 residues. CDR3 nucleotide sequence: TGCAGCGTTGAAGAACTCCGGACCCAGGGTTCACATGGCTACACCTTC. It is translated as CSVEELRTQGSHGYTF.